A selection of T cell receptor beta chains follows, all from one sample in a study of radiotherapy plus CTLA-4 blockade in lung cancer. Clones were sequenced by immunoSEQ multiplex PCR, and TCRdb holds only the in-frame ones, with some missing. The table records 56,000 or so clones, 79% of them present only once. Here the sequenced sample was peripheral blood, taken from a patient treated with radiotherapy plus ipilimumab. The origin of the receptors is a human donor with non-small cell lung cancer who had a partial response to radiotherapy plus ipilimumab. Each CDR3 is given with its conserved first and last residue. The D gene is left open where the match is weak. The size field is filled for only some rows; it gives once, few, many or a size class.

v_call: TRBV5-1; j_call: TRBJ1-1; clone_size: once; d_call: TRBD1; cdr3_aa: CASSRTGWDTEAFF; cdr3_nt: TGCGCCAGCAGCCGGACAGGGTGGGATACTGAAGCTTTCTTT
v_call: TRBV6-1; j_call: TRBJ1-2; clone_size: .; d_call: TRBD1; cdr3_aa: CASNEEGTGLNYGYTF; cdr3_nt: TGTGCCAGCAATGAGGAGGGGACAGGCCTTAACTATGGCTACACCTTC
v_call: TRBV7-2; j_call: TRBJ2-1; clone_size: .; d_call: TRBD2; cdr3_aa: CASSFSSGGYNEQFF; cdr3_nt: TGTGCCAGCAGCTTCTCTAGCGGGGGTTACAATGAGCAGTTCTTC
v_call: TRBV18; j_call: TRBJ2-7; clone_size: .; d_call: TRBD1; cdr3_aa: CASSPPARGPEQYF; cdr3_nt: TGTGCCAGCTCACCGCCGGCCAGGGGGCCCGAGCAGTACTTC
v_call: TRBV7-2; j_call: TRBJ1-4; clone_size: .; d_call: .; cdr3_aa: CASSLGGGLNEKLFF; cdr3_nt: TGTGCCAGCAGCTTAGGGGGCGGCCTGAATGAAAAACTGTTTTTT
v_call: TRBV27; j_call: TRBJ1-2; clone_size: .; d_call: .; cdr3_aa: CASTRGGDANYGYTF; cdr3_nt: TGTGCCAGCACAAGGGGGGGGGACGCTAACTATGGCTACACCTTC
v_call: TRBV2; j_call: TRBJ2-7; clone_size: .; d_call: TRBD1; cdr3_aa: CASRGQALDHEQYF; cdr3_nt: TGTGCCAGCAGGGGACAGGCCCTCGATCACGAGCAGTACTTC
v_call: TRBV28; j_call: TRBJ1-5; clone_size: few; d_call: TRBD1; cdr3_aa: CASSITTGNNQPQHF; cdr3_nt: TGTGCCAGCAGTATTACGACAGGGAACAATCAGCCCCAGCATTTT
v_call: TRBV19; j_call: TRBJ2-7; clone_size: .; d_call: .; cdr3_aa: CASKGDYEQYF; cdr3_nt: TGTGCCAGTAAAGGGGACTACGAGCAGTACTTC
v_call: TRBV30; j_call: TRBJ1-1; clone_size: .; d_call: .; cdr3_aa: CAWIGARAFF; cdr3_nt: TGTGCCTGGATAGGGGCTCGAGCTTTCTTT
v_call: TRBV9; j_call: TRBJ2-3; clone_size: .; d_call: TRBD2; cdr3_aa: CASSPTASGGADTQYF; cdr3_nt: TGTGCCAGCAGCCCGACGGCTAGCGGGGGGGCGGATACGCAGTATTTT
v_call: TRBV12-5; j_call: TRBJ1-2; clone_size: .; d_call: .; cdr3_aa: CASGLGAGLRGYTF; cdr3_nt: TGTGCTAGTGGTTTAGGAGCAGGGTTGCGGGGCTACACCTTC
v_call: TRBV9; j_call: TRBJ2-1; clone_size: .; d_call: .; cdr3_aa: CASSLDTAYNEQFF; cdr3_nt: TGTGCCAGCAGCCTCGACACAGCCTACAATGAGCAGTTCTTC
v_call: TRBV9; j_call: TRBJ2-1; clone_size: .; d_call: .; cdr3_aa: CASSGPGGLQFF; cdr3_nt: TGTGCCAGCAGCGGGCCCGGCGGACTGCAGTTCTTC
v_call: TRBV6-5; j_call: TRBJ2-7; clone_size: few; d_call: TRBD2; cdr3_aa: CASRMGLAGEQYF; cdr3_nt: TGTGCCAGCCGCATGGGACTAGCGGGCGAGCAGTACTTC
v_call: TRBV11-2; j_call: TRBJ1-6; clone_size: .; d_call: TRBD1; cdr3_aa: CASSLGKGQGYNSPLHF; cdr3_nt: TGTGCCAGCAGCTTAGGGAAGGGACAGGGATATAATTCACCCCTCCACTTT
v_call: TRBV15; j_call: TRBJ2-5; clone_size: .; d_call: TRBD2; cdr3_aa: CATSRDWGGASQETQYF; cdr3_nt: TGTGCCACCAGCAGAGATTGGGGAGGGGCGTCCCAAGAGACCCAGTACTTC
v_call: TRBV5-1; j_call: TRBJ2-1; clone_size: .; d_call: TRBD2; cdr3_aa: CASSPLSGGYNEQFF; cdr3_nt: TGCGCCAGCAGCCCCCTGAGCGGGGGATACAATGAGCAGTTCTTC
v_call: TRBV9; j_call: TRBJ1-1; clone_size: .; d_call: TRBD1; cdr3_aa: CASSVAWTGILPTEAFF; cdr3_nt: TGTGCCAGCAGCGTAGCTTGGACAGGGATTCTCCCCACTGAAGCTTTCTTT
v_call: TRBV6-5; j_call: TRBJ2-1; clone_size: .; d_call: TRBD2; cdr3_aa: CASSLLGLAHNEQFF; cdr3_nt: TGTGCCAGCAGCCTGCTGGGACTAGCGCACAATGAGCAGTTCTTC
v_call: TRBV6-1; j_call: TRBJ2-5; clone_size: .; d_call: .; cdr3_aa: CASSEALGGRGDF; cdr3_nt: TGTGCCAGCAGTGAAGCGCTTGGGGGCCGGGGGGACTTC
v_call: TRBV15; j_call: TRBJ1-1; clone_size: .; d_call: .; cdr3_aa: CATSSDAGAGTEAFF; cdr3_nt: TGTGCCACCAGCAGTGACGCAGGGGCGGGCACTGAAGCTTTCTTT
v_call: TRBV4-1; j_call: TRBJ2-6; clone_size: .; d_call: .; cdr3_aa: CASSQETSVSGANVLTF; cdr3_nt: TGCGCCAGCAGCCAAGAGACTTCCGTCTCTGGGGCCAACGTCCTGACTTTC
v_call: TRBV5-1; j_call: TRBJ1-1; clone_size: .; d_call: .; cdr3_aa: CASSLEWGRPEAFF; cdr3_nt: TGCGCCAGCAGCTTGGAATGGGGGCGGCCTGAAGCTTTCTTT
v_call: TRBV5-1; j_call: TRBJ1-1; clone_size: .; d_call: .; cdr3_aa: CASSLATGKAEAFF; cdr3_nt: TGCGCCAGCAGCTTGGCCACAGGGAAGGCTGAAGCTTTCTTT
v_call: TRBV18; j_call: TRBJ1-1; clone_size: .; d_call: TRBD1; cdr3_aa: CASSPPDRENTEAFF; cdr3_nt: TGTGCCAGCTCACCACCGGACAGGGAGAACACTGAAGCTTTCTTT
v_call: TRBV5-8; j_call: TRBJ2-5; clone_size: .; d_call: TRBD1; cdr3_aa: CASNPRTGTGTQYF; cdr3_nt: TGTGCCAGCAACCCACGGACAGGGACGGGGACCCAGTACTTC